This record concerns one T cell receptor (beta chain) sequence. These data originate in a study of Ad26.COV2.S vaccination and SARS-CoV-2 variants. About the study: Once, or twice with 56 days between doses, Ad26.COV2.S was given intramuscularly.

Treatment described: approximately 18 received Ad26.COV2.S at low or high dose, single or two shots; several received placebo; per-sample allocation not given. Sample collection was performed on day 63 after the first vaccine or placebo injection. Aged 18-55 years, donor was enrolled in Boston in 2020. The protocol was immunoSEQ multiplex PCR, while the TCRdb copy is restricted to in-frame clones and leaves out a portion. The data hold a few hundred thousand clones, with 87% observed a single time. The sequence derives from a person between 18 and 59 years old who received the Ad26.COV2.S COVID-19 vaccine or a placebo. Here the sequenced sample was peripheral blood, taken in a trial of Ad26.COV2.S vaccine versus placebo.

Here the CDR3 DNA reads TGTGCCGTAGGTTTGAATCAGCCCCAGCATTTT. Translated, it gives CAVGLNQPQHF. The chain recombines TRBV19 with TRBJ1-5, with no clear D. Trimming left V 11 bases short and J 4 bases short, with 9 bases between. This CDR3 comprises 11 residues. Per germline, CDR1 LNHDA and CDR2 SQIVND (reference sequence).